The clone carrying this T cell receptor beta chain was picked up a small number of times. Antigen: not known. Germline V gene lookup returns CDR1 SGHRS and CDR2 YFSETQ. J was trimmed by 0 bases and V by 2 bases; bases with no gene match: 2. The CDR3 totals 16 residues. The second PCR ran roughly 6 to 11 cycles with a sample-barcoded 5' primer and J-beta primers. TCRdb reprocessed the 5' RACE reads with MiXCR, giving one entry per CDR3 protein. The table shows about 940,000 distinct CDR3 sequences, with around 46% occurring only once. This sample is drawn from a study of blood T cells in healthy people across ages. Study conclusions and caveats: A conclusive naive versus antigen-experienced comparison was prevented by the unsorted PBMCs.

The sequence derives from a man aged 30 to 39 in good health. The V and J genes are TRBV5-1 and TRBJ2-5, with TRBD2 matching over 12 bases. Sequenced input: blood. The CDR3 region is CASSFGTSGYQETQYF. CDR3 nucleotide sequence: TGCGCCAGCAGCTTCGGGACTAGCGGGTACCAAGAGACCCAGTACTTC.